This TCR beta chain was observed in a study of blood T cell repertoires in COVID-19 (dated by TCRdb to the early 2020s). Background on the whole study: Collaborator samples came from the United States, Italy and Spain and covered acute and convalescent phases of COVID-19. Sample metadata almost always included a de-identified subject ID, COVID-19 status, age in years and sex. Deeply sampled blood TCRbeta repertoires from subjects exposed to, actively infected with, or recovered from COVID-19 were included in the dataset. The samples were drawn from the first 160 participants of the ongoing ImmuneRACE study and from 950 to 1,500 subjects provided by 6 global collaborators. Where available, HLA class I and class II types were taken from metadata supplied by the sample provider and were not determined by assay-based typing. The repertoires were released in a freely available public database intended as a resource for research on the immune response to SARS-CoV-2. The prospective study material was composed of cDNA or gDNA derived from T cells, B-cell-depleted T cells, or PBMCs.

Here V drops 2 bases and J drops 6 bases, and the junction holds 8 bases not matched to any gene. The germline V gene (reference sequence) provides CDR1 MNHNY and CDR2 SVGAGI. The cysteine opens and the phenylalanine closes a CDR3 of 15 amino acids. The sequence is cut down to CDR3 DNA, 45 bases in frame from base 1. The collaborating institutions used their own protocols to collect whole blood in K2EDTA tubes. For TCRbeta analysis, collaborator samples were shipped as frozen whole blood, as isolated PBMCs, or as DNA extracted from either sample type. TCRbeta CDR3 regions were amplified from genomic DNA using the immunoSEQ Assay, a bias-controlled multiplex PCR. Under the source paper's analysis protocol: The number of nucleated cells in each sample was estimated from the amplification of reference gene primers within the assay. To quantify the absolute abundance of each unique TCRbeta CDR3 rearrangement, sequence reads were collapsed and filtered. For each sample, productive Simpson clonality was calculated by taking the square root of Simpson's diversity index across productive rearrangements. TCRdb took over this immuneACCESS table, retaining in-frame rearrangements with V and J assigned. Such tables are incomplete; in checked studies, under half of the missing clones stem from an unresolved V gene, and the remainder is unexplained. The V and J calls and clone size come from that table; D and trimming were worked out from the DNA. The sample table holds some 370,000 clones, of which roughly 89% were seen once. In total, the top ten clones hold 6.5% to 7% of the sample.

What the work shows at the level of the full study, not this receptor alone: How much clinical and demographic metadata was included differed by source and by participant, and the metadata was provided uncurated.

As concerns this clone: No antigen is known for it. No base quality information exists; no much larger clone differs at one position.

Sequenced material: peripheral blood. This chain joins TRBV6-6 to TRBJ2-7; 9 of the junction bases match TRBD1. This TCR came from a man in his late teens or twenties with active or convalescent COVID-19. The nucleotide sequence reads TGTGCCAGCAGTTACCGGGGACAGGGTTCTCGCGAGCAGTACTTC. Translated, it reads CASSYRGQGSREQYF.